Listed below are T cell receptor beta chains from one sample, sequenced in a study of cytomegalovirus exposure and HLA in healthy donors. Produced via immunoSEQ multiplex PCR; TCRdb's table is partial and in-frame only. The sample gives 130,000 to 150,000 clones, around 88% of which show up once; approximately 7.5% is in the top ten. Sequenced input: PBMCs. The receptors were gathered from a woman aged 18-29 years in good health and CMV-seropositive. Each CDR3 is given with its conserved first and last residue. A D gene is named only where the DNA matches it firmly. Size values are once, few and many counts, or a class for expanded clones, and some rows have none.

J gene	D gene	clone size	V gene	CDR3 DNA	CDR3 protein
TRBJ2-1	TRBD2	NA	TRBV7-2	TGTGCCAGCAGCTACCGCGGGGGGTCCTACAATGAGCAGTTCTTC	CASSYRGGSYNEQFF
TRBJ1-1	NA	NA	TRBV4-1	TGCGCCAGCAGCCTTACACCAGGGGCCTTGAACACTGAAGCTTTCTTT	CASSLTPGALNTEAFF
TRBJ2-7	TRBD1	NA	TRBV9	TGTGCCAGCAGCGCGGGGACAGGGGGCGAGCAGTACTTC	CASSAGTGGEQYF
TRBJ2-1	NA	NA	TRBV27	TGTGCCAGCAGTTTATTTCCGGGAGACTACAATGAGCAGTTCTTC	CASSLFPGDYNEQFF
TRBJ1-1	TRBD1	NA	TRBV2	TGTGCCACACAATCAATACAGGGGACGAACACTGAAGCTTTCTTT	CATQSIQGTNTEAFF
TRBJ2-1	NA	NA	TRBV11-2	TGTGCCAGCAGCCGAGACTTTATGTTCGATGAGCAGTTCTTC	CASSRDFMFDEQFF
TRBJ1-5	NA	NA	TRBV9	TGTGCCGGCAGCGTAGGTGGAGATCAGCCCCAGCATTTT	CAGSVGGDQPQHF
TRBJ2-7	NA	NA	TRBV7-2	TGTGCCAGCAGCCCAGCCGGGACTGTTTCCTACGAGCAGTACTTC	CASSPAGTVSYEQYF
TRBJ2-5	NA	NA	TRBV28	TGTGCCAGCAGTTCCACGCAGGGGGGACCCCAGTACTTC	CASSSTQGGPQYF
TRBJ1-2	NA	NA	TRBV7-9	TGTGCCAGCAGCTCCGGGACAAGCTATGGCTACACCTTC	CASSSGTSYGYTF
TRBJ2-3	TRBD2	NA	TRBV11-2	TGTGCCAGCAGCTTTCCGGTAGCGGGAGGGGCAGATACGCAGTATTTT	CASSFPVAGGADTQYF
TRBJ2-3	NA	NA	TRBV9	TGTGCCAGCAGCGCGACAGCTTCTCGCACAGATACGCAGTATTTT	CASSATASRTDTQYF
TRBJ2-6	TRBD1	NA	TRBV4-1	TGCGCCAGCAGCCAGGGACAGGCCGACTCTGGGGCCAACGTCCTGACTTTC	CASSQGQADSGANVLTF
TRBJ2-7	NA	few	TRBV21-1	TGTGCCAGCAGCAAAGTTGTAGGGGGCGAGCAGTACTTC	CASSKVVGGEQYF
TRBJ2-3	TRBD2	NA	TRBV19	TGTGCCAGTAAAGCGGGGGGAGGCCGTACAGATACGCAGTATTTT	CASKAGGGRTDTQYF
TRBJ2-1	TRBD2	NA	TRBV5-6	TGTGCCAGCAGCTCCGTAGCGGGAGCCTACAATGAGCAGTTCTTC	CASSSVAGAYNEQFF
TRBJ2-7	NA	NA	TRBV5-1	TGCGCCAGCAGCTTAACGGGACTGCCCGTAGCTTTGGCCTACGAGCAGTACTTC	CASSLTGLPVALAYEQYF
TRBJ1-5	NA	NA	TRBV28	TGTGCCAGCAGTTTATCTGCAGGGGTAGGGCCCCAGCATTTT	CASSLSAGVGPQHF
TRBJ1-4	TRBD1	NA	TRBV27	TGTGCCAGCAGTCCCGGGACAGGGGGCGGCACTAATGAAAAACTGTTTTTT	CASSPGTGGGTNEKLFF
TRBJ2-3	TRBD2	NA	TRBV15	TGTGCCACCAGCAGCTTCCAGCGGGGAGGCGCAGATACGCAGTATTTT	CATSSFQRGGADTQYF
TRBJ2-7	TRBD1	NA	TRBV13	TGTGCCAGCAGCCTTGGGACAGGCGTCATAGCACGGGAGCAGTACTTC	CASSLGTGVIAREQYF
TRBJ1-5	TRBD1	NA	TRBV2	TGTGCCAGCAACCTCAATTTCCAGGGGGCGGGAGAGCCCCAGCATTTT	CASNLNFQGAGEPQHF
TRBJ2-3	NA	NA	TRBV15	TGTGCCACCAGCAGAGATCTGCCGGGCGGGGCAGATACGCAGTATTTT	CATSRDLPGGADTQYF
TRBJ2-1	NA	NA	TRBV5-6	TGTGCCAGCAGCTCGTCACCTCGGGGGTACAATGAGCAGTTCTTC	CASSSSPRGYNEQFF
TRBJ1-1	NA	NA	TRBV6-1	TGTGCCAGCAGTGAACCAGCGACCGAAGCTTTCTTT	CASSEPATEAFF
TRBJ1-2	NA	once	TRBV28	TGTGCCAGCAGTTTCGCTTTGGGGGGGGCCGGAGGCTACACCTTC	CASSFALGGAGGYTF
TRBJ1-6	NA	NA	TRBV2	TGTGCCAGCAGCGAGAATGGGCCGTTTTCACCCCTCCACTTT	CASSENGPFSPLHF
TRBJ2-7	TRBD2	NA	TRBV4-1	TGCGCCAGCAGCAACCTTGGACTAGCGAAGGACTACGAGCAGTACTTC	CASSNLGLAKDYEQYF
TRBJ2-1	TRBD2	NA	TRBV7-3	TGTGCCAGCAGCTTGATAGCGGGATTGACTTACAATGAGCAGTTCTTC	CASSLIAGLTYNEQFF
TRBJ1-4	TRBD1	NA	TRBV5-1	TGCGCCTCCTCCAGGACAGGGGTAACTAATGAAAAACTGTTTTTT	CASSRTGVTNEKLFF
TRBJ2-4	TRBD1	NA	TRBV6-6	TGTGCCAGCAGTTACCAGGGACAGTCGCGCAAAAACATTCAGTACTTC	CASSYQGQSRKNIQYF
TRBJ2-1	TRBD2	once	TRBV10-3	TGTGCCGCTTCTAGCGGGACCTACAATGAGCAGTTCTTC	CAASSGTYNEQFF
TRBJ1-6	TRBD1	NA	TRBV18	TGTGCCAGCTCACTTAACCCAGGGGGCAGTAATTCACCCCTCCACTTT	CASSLNPGGSNSPLHF
TRBJ1-1	NA	NA	TRBV19	TGTGCCACTATTCCAGGGGATTGGGACACTGAAGCTTTCTTT	CATIPGDWDTEAFF
TRBJ2-5	TRBD2	NA	TRBV5-1	TGCGCCAGCAGCCCCGGACTAGCGGGAGTGGAGTACCAAGAGACCCAGTACTTC	CASSPGLAGVEYQETQYF
TRBJ2-3	TRBD2	once	TRBV7-2	TGTGCCAGCAGCTATAGCGGGAGATCGGATACGCAGTATTTT	CASSYSGRSDTQYF
TRBJ1-6	TRBD1	NA	TRBV18	TGTGCCAGCTCACCACTAACGCGGGACAGTAATAATTCACCCCTCCACTTT	CASSPLTRDSNNSPLHF
TRBJ2-1	NA	NA	TRBV25-1	TGTGCCAGCAGTACTAGCAGAGAGCAGTTCTTC	CASSTSREQFF
TRBJ2-7	TRBD2	NA	TRBV6-5	TGTGCCAGCAGTTACGGGCGGGGGGGCTCCTACGAGCAGTACTTC	CASSYGRGGSYEQYF
TRBJ2-7	TRBD2	NA	TRBV2	TGTGCCAGCAGTGAATGGACTAGCGAAAACGAGCAGTACTTC	CASSEWTSENEQYF
TRBJ1-2	TRBD1	NA	TRBV5-4	TGTGCCAGCAGCTTACCAGGGGGCTCCGGTGGCTACACCTTC	CASSLPGGSGGYTF